This TCR beta chain was obtained from a study of PD-1 blockade in classical Hodgkin lymphoma (dated by TCRdb to the early 2020s). Background for the entire study: Nivolumab dosing was 3 mg/kg intravenously every 2 weeks, continuing until either disease progression or unacceptable toxicity. The study used TCR beta sequencing and CyTOF to define a peripheral blood immune signature of response to PD-1 blockade in classical Hodgkin lymphoma. Paper-wide results and their limitations: Diversity was lower in patients who began nivolumab less than 1 year after ASCT, so these patients were left out of later analyses to avoid confounding by immune reconstitution. By C4D1, a significant rise was seen in CD4+ TCR diversity but not in CD8+ TCR diversity (p=0.0027 vs p=0.16), and the rise was most apparent among complete responders (p=0.02). Only a single clinical trial cohort was studied, and what caused the repertoire differences, possibly disease activity or prior therapy, remained undefined. Newly diagnosed patients were reported to have lower baseline TCR diversity than healthy donors, and relapsed/refractory patients were reported to have lower baseline TCR diversity still. Trial patients with a complete response had baseline diversity similar to that of newly diagnosed patients, while partial responders and progressors had significantly lower diversity.

What the time point label conveys for this sample: cycle 4 day 1 (C4D1), after about 6 weeks of nivolumab. All trial patients had relapsed after autologous stem cell transplantation, with cohorts A, B and C differing in prior brentuximab vedotin exposure. A total of roughly 60 patients with relapsed/refractory classical Hodgkin lymphoma made up the trial cohort, and each patient's best overall response was complete response, partial response or progressive disease. In the multi-cohort phase II CheckMate 205 trial, trial patients received single-agent nivolumab. An independent review committee assessed best overall response by applying the 2007 International Working Group response criteria. Trial PBMCs were obtained immediately prior to nivolumab initiation (C1D1) and on therapy at cycle 2 day 1 and cycle 4 day 1. Peripheral blood was collected in 8 mL Vacutainer Cell Preparation Tubes, from which PBMCs were isolated by centrifugation and then cryopreserved.

The germline V gene specifies SGHNT as CDR1 and YENEEA as CDR2. V and J are truncated by 5 bases and 3 bases respectively, leaving an intervening sequence of 10 bases. Including the terminal cysteine and phenylalanine, the CDR3 comprises 13 residues. The retained sequence is limited to the CDR3, 39 bases, with the frame set at the first base. Of note for this clone: Its target antigen remains unknown. The sample holds no much larger clone one base away, and base qualities are not on file.

The Qiagen DNeasy kit was used to extract genomic DNA both from unsorted PBMCs and from the negatively selected CD4+ and CD8+ fractions. Using primers that anneal to V and J segments, immunoSEQ multiplex PCR amplified the TCR beta CDR3 regions. A synthetic immune receptor repertoire was used to minimize amplification bias, and any residual bias was removed computationally once sequencing was done. In the source study's methods: Custom Python scripts were used to quantify repertoire diversity as the Shannon entropy index. Unsorted, CD4+ and CD8+ repertoires were analyzed separately, except in combined analyses where CD4+ and CD8+ sequences were merged in silico. Clonal expansion was defined as at least a 2-fold frequency increase after treatment relative to C1D1, with a pseudocount of 0.5 for undetected baseline clones. Singleton clones were defined as clones with 0 or 1 copy at C1D1, and non-singleton clones were defined as clones with 2 or more copies. Clones expanded in unsorted samples were assigned a CD4+, CD8+ or unknown annotation through matching of protein sequences in sorted samples from the same patient. Wilcoxon tests on paired samples were used to test changes in diversity from C1D1 to C4D1. In TCRdb, the immuneACCESS table is reduced to in-frame sequences with V and J assigned. These tables do not hold every clone; where another copy was compared, an unresolved V gene accounts for under half, and the others remain unexplained. V and J calls and clone size come straight from that table; D and trimming were deduced from the DNA. This sample has around 90,000 clones in its table, and just under 80% of those were observed once. The biggest ten clones account for about 9.4% of the sample.

Sequenced here: peripheral blood mononuclear cells (PBMCs), sampled before the fourth cycle of nivolumab. Rearrangement joined TRBV11-3 to TRBJ1-1; confidence is insufficient to name the D gene. This clonotype originated in a human donor with classical Hodgkin lymphoma. At the DNA level, the sequence is TGTGCCAGCAGCCATGTCGCTGACACTGAAGCTTTCTTT. This sequence encodes CASSHVADTEAFF. The CDR3 plus the reference TRBV11-3 and TRBJ1-1 genes for the other parts give the full variable domain: EAGVVQSPRYKIIEKKQPVAFWCNPISGHNTLYWYLQNLGQGPELLIRYENEEAVDDSQLPKDRFSAERLKGVDSTLKIQPAELGDSAVYLCASSHVADTEAFFGQGTRLTVV.